These 11 T cell receptor beta chains share one sample of origin, sequenced in a study of blood T cells in healthy people across ages. Sample-barcoded 5' priming and a J-beta primer mix drove a second PCR of about 6 to 12 cycles. TCRdb ran MiXCR on the 5' RACE reads and lists one entry per CDR3 protein. This sample has about 1.8 million distinct CDR3 sequences, with around half found just once. Sequencing was done on a sample of blood. The receptor source for this set is a woman aged 40 to 50 in good health.

The table lists this clonotype with a few counts. J is TRBJ1-5 and V is TRBV12-3 or TRBV12-4; the D is unclear. CDR3 length equals 16 residues. Trimming cost V 3 bases and J 0 bases, with 12 bases left between them. In DNA form, the CDR3 reads TGTGCCAGCAGTTTCCGACGGCAGAATAGCAATCAGCCCCAGCATTTT. Residues: CASSFRRQNSNQPQHF.

A few counts support this clonotype. This chain connects TRBV20-1 to TRBJ1-5, with a tentative D call TRBD1 (5 bases). Germline V gene data show CDR1 as DFQATT and CDR2 as SNEGSKA (reference sequence). Deletions cut 3 bases from V and 4 bases from J, with 13 bases between. This CDR3 spans 14 amino acids. The CDR3 coding sequence is TGCAGTGCTAGTTTCCAGGGCCCTAATCAGCCCCAGCATTTT. This translates into CSASFQGPNQPQHF.

This clonotype was seen a few times. CDR3 nucleotide sequence: TGCGCCAGCAACCATGGCCTTCCATCCTACGAGCAGTACTTC. Encoded protein: CASNHGLPSYEQYF. The chain links TRBV5-1 to TRBJ2-7; no reliable D call. Germline values: CDR1 SGHRS, CDR2 YFSETQ. V was clipped by 6 bases and J by 1 base, with 14 bases between them. The CDR3 spans 14 residues. The whole variable domain, filled in from reference TRBV5-1 and TRBJ2-7, reads KAGVTQTPRYLIKTRGQQVTLSCSPISGHRSVSWYQQTPGQGLQFLFEYFSETQRNKGNFPGRFSGRQFSNSRSEMNVSTLELGDSALYLCASNHGLPSYEQYFGPGTRLTVT.

The chain joins TRBV6-5 to TRBJ2-5; no clear D. The CDR3 runs to 12 residues. V gave up 8 bases and J gave up 7 bases, with 14 bases separating them. The V gene's germline CDR1 is MNHEY and CDR2 SVGAGI. The CDR3 DNA reads TGTGCCAGCTCAGGCCCTTCAGGGACCCAGTACTTC. Amino acids: CASSGPSGTQYF.

The genes are TRBV10-3 and TRBJ2-5; D perhaps matches TRBD1 (5 bases). The V gene's germline CDR1 is ENHRY and CDR2 SYGVKD. The CDR3 is made up of 13 amino acids. V was cut by 10 bases and J by 1 base, with 13 bases left in between. The CDR3 DNA follows: TGTGCCACCAGACAGCTAGGCCAAGAGACCCAGTACTTC. Translation: CATRQLGQETQYF.

This clonotype was seen a few times. The rearrangement links TRBV7-9 to TRBJ2-3; perhaps TRBD2 as D (5 bases). Trimming pared 5 bases from V and 11 bases from J, leaving 14 bases between. The CDR3 sequence is 12 residues long. From germline, CDR1 is SEHNR and CDR2 FQNEAQ (reference sequence). The CDR3: CASSLGPAGQYF. In nucleotides, the CDR3 is TGTGCCAGCAGCCTAGGTCCCGCGGGGCAGTATTTT.

In this sample, this clonotype turned up a few times. The chain has TRBV6-4 and TRBJ2-3; perhaps TRBD2 as D (6 bases). This CDR3 has 14 residues. Germline CDR1 reads MRHNA; CDR2 reads SNTAGT. V was clipped by 4 bases and J by 2 bases, with 10 bases between them. CDR3 region: CASSGGEATDTQYF. As DNA, the CDR3 is TGTGCCAGCAGTGGCGGGGAGGCCACAGATACGCAGTATTTT.

This sequence joins TRBV5-1 and TRBJ2-3; TRBD2 aligns across 11 bases. The CDR3 is made up of 17 amino acids. Germline loops: CDR1 SGHRS, CDR2 YFSETQ. J was trimmed by 2 bases and V by 2 bases; bases with no gene match: 7. The CDR3 region has the DNA TGCGCCAGCAGCTTCTGGAATAGCGGGGGGGTCACAGATACGCAGTATTTT. It specifies CASSFWNSGGVTDTQYF.

This clonotype occurred a few times. The chain is built from TRBV29-1 and TRBJ2-1; 9 nucleotides align to TRBD1. This CDR3 spans 13 amino acids. Trimming took 5 bases from V and 8 from J; bases not matched to a gene: 7. Germline V CDR1 and CDR2: SQVTM, ANQGSEA. The CDR3 sequence: CSVPGQGLDEQFF. CDR3 DNA sequence: TGCAGCGTTCCGGGACAGGGACTCGATGAGCAGTTCTTC.

This chain joins TRBV7-2 and TRBJ2-5, with 8 bases that match TRBD2. J gave up 0 bases and V 0 bases, and 15 bases lay outside the gene matches. Germline V CDR1 and CDR2: SGHTA, FQGNSA. The CDR3 is 20 residues long. CDR3 sequence reads: CASSLAPSGPGGGDQETQYF. The CDR3 DNA reads as TGTGCCAGCAGCTTAGCCCCTAGCGGCCCCGGGGGGGGCGACCAAGAGACCCAGTACTTC.

The V call is TRBV7-2, the J call TRBJ1-1, with D possibly matching TRBD1 (5 bases). Germline CDR1 SGHTA, CDR2 FQGNSA. The CDR3 is made up of 14 amino acids. V dropped 0 bases and J dropped 4 bases, with 9 bases sitting between them. CDR3 DNA: TGTGCCAGCAGCTTAGCGGCAGGGCCCACTGAAGCTTTCTTT. Translating gives CASSLAAGPTEAFF.